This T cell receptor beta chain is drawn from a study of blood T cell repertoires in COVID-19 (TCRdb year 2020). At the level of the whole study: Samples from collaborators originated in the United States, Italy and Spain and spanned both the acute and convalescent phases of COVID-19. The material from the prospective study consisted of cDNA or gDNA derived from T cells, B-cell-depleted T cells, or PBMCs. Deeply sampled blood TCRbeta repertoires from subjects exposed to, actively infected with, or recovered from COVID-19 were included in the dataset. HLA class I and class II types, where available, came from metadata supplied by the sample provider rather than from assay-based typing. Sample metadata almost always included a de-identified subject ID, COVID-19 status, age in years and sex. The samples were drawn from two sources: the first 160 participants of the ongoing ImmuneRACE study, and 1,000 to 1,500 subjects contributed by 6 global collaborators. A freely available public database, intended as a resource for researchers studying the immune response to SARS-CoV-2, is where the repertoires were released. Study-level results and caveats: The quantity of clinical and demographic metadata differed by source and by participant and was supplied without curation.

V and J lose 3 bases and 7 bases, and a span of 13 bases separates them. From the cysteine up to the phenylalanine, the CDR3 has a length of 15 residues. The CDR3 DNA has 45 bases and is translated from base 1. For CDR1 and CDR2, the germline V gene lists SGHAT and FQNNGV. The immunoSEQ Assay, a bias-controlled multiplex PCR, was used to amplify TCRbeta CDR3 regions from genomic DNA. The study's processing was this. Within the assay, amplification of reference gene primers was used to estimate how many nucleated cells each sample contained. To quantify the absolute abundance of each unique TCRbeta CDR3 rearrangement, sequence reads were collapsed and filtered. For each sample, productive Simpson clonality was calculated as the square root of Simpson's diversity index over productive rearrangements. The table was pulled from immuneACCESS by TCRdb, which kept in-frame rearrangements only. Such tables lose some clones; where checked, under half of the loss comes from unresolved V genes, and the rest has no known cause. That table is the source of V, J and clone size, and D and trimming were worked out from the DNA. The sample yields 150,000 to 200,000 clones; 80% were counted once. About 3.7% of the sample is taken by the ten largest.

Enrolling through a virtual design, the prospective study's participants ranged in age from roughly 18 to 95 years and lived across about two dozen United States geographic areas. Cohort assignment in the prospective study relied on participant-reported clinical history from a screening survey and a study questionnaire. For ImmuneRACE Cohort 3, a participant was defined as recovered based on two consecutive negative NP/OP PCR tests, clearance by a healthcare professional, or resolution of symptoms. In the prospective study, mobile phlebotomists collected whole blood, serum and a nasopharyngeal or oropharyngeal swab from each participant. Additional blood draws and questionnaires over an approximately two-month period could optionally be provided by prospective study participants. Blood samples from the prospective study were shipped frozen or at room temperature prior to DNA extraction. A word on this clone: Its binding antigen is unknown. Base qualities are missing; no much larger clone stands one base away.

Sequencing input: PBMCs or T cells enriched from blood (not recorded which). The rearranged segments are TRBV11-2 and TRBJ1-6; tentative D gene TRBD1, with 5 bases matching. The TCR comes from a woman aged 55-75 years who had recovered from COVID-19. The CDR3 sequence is CASSFRGLGNSPLHF. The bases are TGTGCCAGCAGCTTTCGGGGGTTAGGGAATTCACCCCTCCACTTT. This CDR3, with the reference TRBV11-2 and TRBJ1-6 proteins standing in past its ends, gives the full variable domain EAGVAQSPRYKIIEKRQSVAFWCNPISGHATLYWYQQILGQGPKLLIQFQNNGVVDDSQLPKDRFSAERLKGVDSTLKIQPAKLEDSAVYLCASSFRGLGNSPLHFGNGTRLTVT.